These 16 T cell receptor beta chains came from one sample sequenced in a study of blood T cells in healthy people across ages. Alongside a J-beta primer mix, a sample-barcoded 5' primer served in a second PCR lasting roughly 7 to 12 cycles. TCRdb re-called the 5' RACE reads through MiXCR, storing one row per CDR3 protein. The repertoire consists of 1.5 million to 1.9 million distinct CDR3 sequences, with roughly 43% occurring once and the leading ten covering under 5%. Sequenced input: blood. The receptors were gathered from a young woman in good health.

This clonotype was observed a few times. V usage is TRBV4-3 and J usage is TRBJ2-3, with D tentatively TRBD2 (5 bases). Germline CDR1 LGHNA, CDR2 YSLEER. The CDR3 consists of 16 residues. V was shortened by 0 bases and J by 2 bases, with 12 bases between the two germline ends. CDR3 amino acids: CASSQDREPFTDTQYF. The CDR3 DNA reads TGCGCCAGCAGCCAAGACCGGGAACCCTTCACAGATACGCAGTATTTT.

This clonotype has only a few counts. The CDR3, as DNA: TGCAGTGCTTCCGGGACAGGGGCGGCGGGCTCCTACGAGCAGTACTTC. Translated, it gives CSASGTGAAGSYEQYF. The rearrangement joins TRBV20-1 to TRBJ2-7; 10 nucleotides match TRBD1. The CDR3 has 16 residues. Germline V CDR1 and CDR2: DFQATT, SNEGSKA (reference sequence). V dropped 5 bases and J dropped 0; count of bases not matched to a gene: 10.

V is TRBV7-6 and J is TRBJ1-2, with TRBD1 matching over 7 bases. V lost 1 base to trimming and J lost 8 bases; unmatched junction nucleotides: 13. Germline CDR1 reads SGHVS; CDR2 reads FNYEAQ. The CDR3 runs 16 residues. For the CDR3, the DNA is TGTGCCAGCAGCTTAGATGGGACAGAGCTAGGCTACGGCTACACCTTC. This sequence encodes CASSLDGTELGYGYTF.

V usage is TRBV12-3 or TRBV12-4 and J usage is TRBJ2-7; D is ambiguous. The CDR3 spans 14 residues. V was pared by 7 bases and J by 0 bases, with 13 bases between. CDR3 loop: CASTFVTTSYEQYF. The CDR3 DNA sequence: TGTGCCAGCACATTCGTCACGACCTCCTACGAGCAGTACTTC.

This clonotype was seen only a few times. The chain uses TRBV6-5 and TRBJ2-3; D is undetermined. The germline V and J ends were trimmed by 5 bases and 2 bases, with 14 bases remaining between them. The length of the CDR3 is 15 residues. Per the germline V gene, CDR1 is MNHEY and CDR2 is SVGAGI. The CDR3 here is CASSLSFPHTDTQYF. In DNA, the CDR3 is TGTGCCAGCAGTCTCAGTTTCCCCCACACAGATACGCAGTATTTT.

The V gene is TRBV7-2, the J gene TRBJ2-7; D is uncertain. V lost 3 bases, J lost 4 bases, and 10 bases lay in between. The CDR3 consists of 13 residues. Germline assignment: CDR1 SGHTA and CDR2 FQGNSA. The CDR3 protein is CASSFGRMYEQYF. The CDR3 coding sequence is TGTGCCAGCAGCTTCGGGCGGATGTACGAGCAGTACTTC.

This clonotype was counted only a few times. The rearrangement links TRBV29-1 to TRBJ2-4, with 11 bases that match TRBD2. The end of the DNA is better explained by TRBJ2-7, so the J call may be wrong. Looked up from germline, CDR1 is SQVTM and CDR2 is ANQGSEA. The CDR3 loop spans 13 amino acids. The CDR3 spells CSVAGLAGHEQYF. In DNA form, the CDR3 reads TGCAGCGTGGCTGGACTAGCGGGCCACGAGCAGTACTTC.

This clonotype was seen only a few times. This chain connects TRBV3-1 to TRBJ2-3; 8 nucleotides match TRBD1. Germline CDR1 and CDR2: LGHDT and YNNKEL (reference sequence). The CDR3 contains 14 residues. Germline trimming cut 5 bases from V and 2 bases from J; bases unmatched to any gene: 3. As DNA, the CDR3 is TGTGCCAGCAGCGACAGGGGCTACACAGATACGCAGTATTTT. This translates into CASSDRGYTDTQYF.

The V gene is TRBV7-3, the J gene TRBJ1-2, with D possibly being TRBD1 (5 bases). From germline, CDR1 is SGHTA and CDR2 FQGTGA. This CDR3 has 18 amino acids. Deletions cut 5 bases from V and 3 bases from J, with 25 bases between. The CDR3 region is CASSKRPRGGGEDYGYTF. CDR3 DNA sequence: TGTGCCAGCAGCAAAAGACCACGCGGTGGGGGGGAGGACTATGGCTACACCTTC.

The J gene is TRBJ1-1, the V gene TRBV30, with D perhaps TRBD1 (6 bases). Trimming removed 2 bases at V and 10 bases at J, with 14 bases between. The CDR3 is made up of 12 amino acids. From germline, CDR1 is GTSNPN and CDR2 SVGIG (reference sequence). CDR3 sequence (DNA): TGTGCCTGGAGTCTGATCAGGGGAGGAGCTTTCTTT. Its translation is CAWSLIRGGAFF. Based on the CDR3 plus reference TRBV30 and TRBJ1-1, the full variable domain is SQTIHQWPATLVQPVGSPLSLECTVEGTSNPNLYWYRQAAGRGLQLLFYSVGIGQISSEVPQNLSASRPQDRQFILSSKKLLLSDSGFYLCAWSLIRGGAFFGQGTRLTVV.

The gene calls are TRBV7-2 and TRBJ2-1, with 10 nucleotides matching TRBD2. Trimming removed 5 bases from V and 5 bases from J; junction bases left unmatched: 9. This CDR3 has 16 residues. In germline, CDR1 is SGHTA, CDR2 FQGNSA. CDR3 loop: CASSAAGLARHNEQFF. CDR3 sequence (DNA): TGTGCCAGCAGCGCAGCGGGACTAGCGCGACACAATGAGCAGTTCTTC. The complete variable domain, with remaining parts taken from reference TRBV7-2 and TRBJ2-1, reads GAGVSQSPSNKVTEKGKDVELRCDPISGHTALYWYRQSLGQGLEFLIYFQGNSAPDKSGLPSDRFSAERTGGSVSTLTIQRTQQEDSAVYLCASSAAGLARHNEQFFGPGTRLTVL.

The chain recombines TRBV27 with TRBJ2-7, with 7 bases aligning to TRBD2. This CDR3 region has 14 residues. J was trimmed by 2 bases and V by 2 bases; bases with no gene match: 3. Germline CDR1 is MNHEY and CDR2 is SMNVEV (reference sequence). The CDR3 region is CASSLKGGPYEQYF. CDR3 nucleotide sequence: TGTGCCAGCAGTTTAAAGGGAGGGCCCTACGAGCAGTACTTC.

The table lists this clonotype with a few counts. The gene calls are TRBV9 and TRBJ2-7, with D tentatively TRBD1 or TRBD2 (5 bases each). Trimming cost V 1 base and J 3 bases, with 17 bases left between them. In germline, CDR1 is SGDLS, CDR2 YYNGEE. The CDR3 loop spans 16 amino acids. CDR3 nucleotides: TGTGCCAGCAGCGTAAGTCTAGAGGGGAGTATCTACGAGCAGTACTTC. It is translated as CASSVSLEGSIYEQYF.

The chain combines TRBV25-1 with TRBJ2-4, with TRBD2 matching 7 bases. Germline trimming cut 3 bases from V and 0 bases from J; bases unmatched to any gene: 11. CDR3 size: 18 residues. Germline values: CDR1 MGHDK, CDR2 SYGVNS. CDR3 DNA sequence: TGTGCCAGCAGTGAGCCCCACAGGAGCGGGATAGCCAAAAACATTCAGTACTTC. Its protein is CASSEPHRSGIAKNIQYF.

This clonotype was counted at least ten times. At one boundary the junction diverges from the germline segment, which might be a read error. The chain couples TRBV5-1 to TRBJ1-5; weak D call: TRBD1 (5 bases). The CDR3 spans 13 residues. Germline CDR1 is SGHRS and CDR2 is YFSETQ. In nucleotides, the CDR3 is TGTGCCAGCAGCCTGTCAGGGTATCAGCCCCAGCATTTT. Translation: CASSLSGYQPQHF.

This rearrangement joins TRBV12-3 or TRBV12-4 to TRBJ2-3; D not certain. The CDR3 length is 12 residues. V was clipped by 7 bases and J by 6 bases, with 11 bases between them. The CDR3 sequence: CASTATRDTQYF. The CDR3 region has the DNA TGTGCCAGCACCGCCACTCGGGATACGCAGTATTTT.